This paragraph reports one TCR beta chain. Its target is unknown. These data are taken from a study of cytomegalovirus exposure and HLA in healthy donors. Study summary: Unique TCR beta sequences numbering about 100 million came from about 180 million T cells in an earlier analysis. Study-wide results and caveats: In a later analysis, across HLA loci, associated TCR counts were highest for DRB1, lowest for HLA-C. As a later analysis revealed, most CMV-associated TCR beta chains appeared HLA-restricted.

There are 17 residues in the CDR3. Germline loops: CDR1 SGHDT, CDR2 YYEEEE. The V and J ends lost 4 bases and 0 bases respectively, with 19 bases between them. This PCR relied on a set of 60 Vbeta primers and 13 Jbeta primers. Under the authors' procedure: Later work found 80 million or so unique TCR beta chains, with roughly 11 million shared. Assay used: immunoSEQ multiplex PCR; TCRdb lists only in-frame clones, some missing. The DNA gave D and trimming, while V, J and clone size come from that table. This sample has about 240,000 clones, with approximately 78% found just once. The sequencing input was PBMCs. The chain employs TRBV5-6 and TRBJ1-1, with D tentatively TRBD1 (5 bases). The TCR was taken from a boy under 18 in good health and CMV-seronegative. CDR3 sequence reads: CASSPLPVRGMNTEAFF. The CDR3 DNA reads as TGTGCCAGCAGCCCACTTCCGGTAAGGGGAATGAACACTGAAGCTTTCTTT.